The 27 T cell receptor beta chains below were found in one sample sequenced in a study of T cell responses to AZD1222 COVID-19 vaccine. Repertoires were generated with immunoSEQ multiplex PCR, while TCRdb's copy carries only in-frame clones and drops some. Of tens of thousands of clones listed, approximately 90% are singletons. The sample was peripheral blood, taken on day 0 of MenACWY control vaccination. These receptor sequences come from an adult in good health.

CDR3 sequence (DNA): TGTGCCAGCAGTTTAGGCACAGGGGCCTCCTACGAGCAGTACTTC. It codes for CASSLGTGASYEQYF. The chain links TRBV28 to TRBJ2-7, with TRBD1 matching 7 bases. Germline CDR1 and CDR2: MDHEN and SYDVKM. The ends lost 2 bases at V and 0 bases at J; junction bases unmatched: 4. This CDR3 region has 15 residues.

CDR3 nucleotides: TGTGCCAGCACTAACTCCAATCAGCCCCAGCATTTT. This sequence encodes CASTNSNQPQHF. The chain combines TRBV28 with TRBJ1-5; D gene uncertain. This CDR3 is built from 12 residues. V was trimmed by 7 bases and J by 3 bases, leaving 7 bases between them. Germline lookup yields CDR1 MDHEN and CDR2 SYDVKM.

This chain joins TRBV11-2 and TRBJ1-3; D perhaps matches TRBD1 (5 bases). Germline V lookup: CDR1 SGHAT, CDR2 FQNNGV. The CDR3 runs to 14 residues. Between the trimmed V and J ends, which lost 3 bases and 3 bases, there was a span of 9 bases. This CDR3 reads CASSFQGGGNTIYF. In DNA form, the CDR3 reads TGTGCCAGCAGCTTCCAGGGCGGTGGAAACACCATATATTTT.

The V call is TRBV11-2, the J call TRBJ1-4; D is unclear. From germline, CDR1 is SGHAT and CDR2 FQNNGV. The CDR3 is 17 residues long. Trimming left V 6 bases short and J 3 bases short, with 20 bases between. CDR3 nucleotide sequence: TGTGCCAGCAGTCTCAAGGGCAGCCGAGTCGCTAATGAAAAACTGTTTTTT. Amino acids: CASSLKGSRVANEKLFF.

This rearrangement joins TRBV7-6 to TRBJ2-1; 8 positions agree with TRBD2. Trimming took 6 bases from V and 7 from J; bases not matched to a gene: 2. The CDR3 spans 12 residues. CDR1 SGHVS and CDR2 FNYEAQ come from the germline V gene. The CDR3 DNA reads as TGTGCCAGCAGTTCGGGAGGGAATGAGCAGTTCTTC. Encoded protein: CASSSGGNEQFF.

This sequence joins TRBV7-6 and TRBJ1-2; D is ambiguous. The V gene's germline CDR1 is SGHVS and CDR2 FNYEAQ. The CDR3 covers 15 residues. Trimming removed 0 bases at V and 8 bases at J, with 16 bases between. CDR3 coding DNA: TGTGCCAGCAGCTTAGCGTCGGTCGCAAAGGGAGGCTACACCTTC. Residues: CASSLASVAKGGYTF.

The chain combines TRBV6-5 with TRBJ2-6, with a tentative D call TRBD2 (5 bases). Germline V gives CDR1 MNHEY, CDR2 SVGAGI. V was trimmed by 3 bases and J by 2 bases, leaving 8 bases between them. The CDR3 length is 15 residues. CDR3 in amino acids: CASSYMRAGANVLTF. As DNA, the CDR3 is TGTGCCAGCAGTTATATGAGGGCTGGGGCCAACGTCCTGACTTTC.

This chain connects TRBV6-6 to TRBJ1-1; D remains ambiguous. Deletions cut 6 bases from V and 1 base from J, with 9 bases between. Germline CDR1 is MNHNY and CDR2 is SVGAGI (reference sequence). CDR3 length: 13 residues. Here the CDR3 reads CASRYDQNTEAFF. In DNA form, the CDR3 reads TGTGCCAGCAGATACGACCAGAACACTGAAGCTTTCTTT.

The CDR3 loop reads CASLSSSGANVLTF. For the CDR3, the DNA is TGTGCCAGCCTTAGCTCTTCTGGGGCCAACGTCCTGACTTTC. The chain is built from TRBV19 and TRBJ2-6; no reliable D call. This CDR3 spans 14 amino acids. Trimming took 9 bases from V and 1 from J, leaving 10 bases between them. Germline-derived CDR1 and CDR2 are LNHDA and SQIVND (reference sequence).

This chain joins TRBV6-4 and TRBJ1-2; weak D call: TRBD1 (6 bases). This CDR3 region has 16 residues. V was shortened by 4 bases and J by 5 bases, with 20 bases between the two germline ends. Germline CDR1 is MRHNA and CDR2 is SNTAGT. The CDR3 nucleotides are TGTGCCAGCAGTGCCAGCGAGGGGGGCGCTGGGTATGGCTACACCTTC. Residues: CASSASEGGAGYGYTF.

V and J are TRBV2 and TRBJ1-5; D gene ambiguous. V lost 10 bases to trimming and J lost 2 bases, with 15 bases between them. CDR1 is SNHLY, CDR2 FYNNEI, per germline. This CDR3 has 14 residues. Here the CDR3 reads CATAGEGGNQPQHF. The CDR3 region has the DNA TGTGCCACCGCGGGCGAGGGAGGCAATCAGCCCCAGCATTTT.

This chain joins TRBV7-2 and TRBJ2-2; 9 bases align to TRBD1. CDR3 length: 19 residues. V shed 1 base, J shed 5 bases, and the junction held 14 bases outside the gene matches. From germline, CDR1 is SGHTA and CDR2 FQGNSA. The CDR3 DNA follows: TGTGCCAGCAGCTTAGGGTGGGCTACAGGGGGCGAGAGTACCGGGGAGCTGTTTTTT. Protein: CASSLGWATGGESTGELFF. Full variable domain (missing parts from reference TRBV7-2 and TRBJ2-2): GAGVSQSPSNKVTEKGKDVELRCDPISGHTALYWYRQSLGQGLEFLIYFQGNSAPDKSGLPSDRFSAERTGGSVSTLTIQRTQQEDSAVYLCASSLGWATGGESTGELFFGEGSRLTVL.

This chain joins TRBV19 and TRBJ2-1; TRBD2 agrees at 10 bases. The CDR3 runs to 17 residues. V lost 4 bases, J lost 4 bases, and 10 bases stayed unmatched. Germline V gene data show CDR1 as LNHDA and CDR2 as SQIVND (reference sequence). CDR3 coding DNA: TGTGCCAGTAGTACCAGCGGGCTAGCGGGAGATTACAATGAGCAGTTCTTC. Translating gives CASSTSGLAGDYNEQFF.

The CDR3 loop is CASSAGNQPQHF. CDR3 DNA sequence: TGTGCCAGCAGTGCCGGCAATCAGCCCCAGCATTTT. The chain is built from TRBV28 and TRBJ1-5, with unresolved D. This CDR3 is 12 amino acids long. The V end was cut by 5 bases, the J end by 2 bases, with 4 bases between. CDR1 is MDHEN and CDR2 is SYDVKM in the germline V gene. Combining the CDR3 with reference TRBV28 and TRBJ1-5 gives the whole variable domain DVKVTQSSRYLVKRTGEKVFLECVQDMDHENMFWYRQDPGLGLRLIYFSYDVKMKEKGDIPEGYSVSREKKERFSLILESASTNQTSMYLCASSAGNQPQHFGDGTRLSIL.

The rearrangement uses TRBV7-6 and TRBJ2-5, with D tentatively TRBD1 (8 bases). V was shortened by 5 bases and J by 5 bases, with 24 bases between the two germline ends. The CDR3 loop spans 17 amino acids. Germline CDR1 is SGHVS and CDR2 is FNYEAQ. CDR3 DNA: TGTGCCAGCAGCGCTACAGGGGGAGCGGGAATATTGGAGACCCAGTACTTC. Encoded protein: CASSATGGAGILETQYF. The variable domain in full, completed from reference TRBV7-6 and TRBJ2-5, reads GAGVSQSPRYKVTKRGQDVALRCDPISGHVSLYWYRQALGQGPEFLTYFNYEAQQDKSGLPNDRFSAERPEGSISTLTIQRTEQRDSAMYRCASSATGGAGILETQYFGPGTRLLVL.

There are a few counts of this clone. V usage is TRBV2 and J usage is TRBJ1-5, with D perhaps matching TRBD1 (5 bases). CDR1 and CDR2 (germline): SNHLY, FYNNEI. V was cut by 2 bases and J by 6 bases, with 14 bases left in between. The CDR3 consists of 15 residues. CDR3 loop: CASSESGGIGQPQHF. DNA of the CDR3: TGTGCCAGCAGTGAAAGCGGGGGGATAGGTCAGCCCCAGCATTTT.

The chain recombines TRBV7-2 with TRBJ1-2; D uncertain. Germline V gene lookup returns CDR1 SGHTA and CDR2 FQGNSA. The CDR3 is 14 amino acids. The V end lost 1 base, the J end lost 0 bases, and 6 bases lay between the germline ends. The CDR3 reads CASSLGEANYGYTF. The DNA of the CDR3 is TGTGCCAGCAGCTTAGGGGAGGCTAACTATGGCTACACCTTC.

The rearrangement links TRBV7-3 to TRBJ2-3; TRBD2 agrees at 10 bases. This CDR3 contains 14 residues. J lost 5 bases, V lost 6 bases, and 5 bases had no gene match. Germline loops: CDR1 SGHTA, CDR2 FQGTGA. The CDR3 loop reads CASSSAGGEDTQYF. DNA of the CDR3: TGTGCCAGCAGTTCAGCGGGAGGGGAAGATACGCAGTATTTT.

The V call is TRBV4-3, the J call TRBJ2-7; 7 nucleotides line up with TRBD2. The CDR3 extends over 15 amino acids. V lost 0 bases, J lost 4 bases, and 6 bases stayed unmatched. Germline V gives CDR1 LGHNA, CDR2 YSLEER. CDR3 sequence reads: CASSQDRTSQYEQYF. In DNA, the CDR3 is TGCGCCAGCAGCCAAGATCGGACTAGTCAATACGAGCAGTACTTC.

CDR3 nucleotides: TGTGCCAGTAGACAGGGGGCTGTCACTGAAGCTTTCTTT. This translates into CASRQGAVTEAFF. The chain links TRBV10-3 to TRBJ1-1; 10 nucleotides match TRBD1. Germline V gene data show CDR1 as ENHRY and CDR2 as SYGVKD. V dropped 10 bases and J dropped 4; count of bases not matched to a gene: 6. The CDR3 loop spans 13 amino acids.

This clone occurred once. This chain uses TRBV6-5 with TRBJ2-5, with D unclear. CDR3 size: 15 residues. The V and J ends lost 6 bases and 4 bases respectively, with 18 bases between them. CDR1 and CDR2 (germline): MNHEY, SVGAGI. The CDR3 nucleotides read TGTGCCAGCAGCCTCATAGGCCGAAGGAGAGAGACCCAGTACTTC. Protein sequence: CASSLIGRRRETQYF.

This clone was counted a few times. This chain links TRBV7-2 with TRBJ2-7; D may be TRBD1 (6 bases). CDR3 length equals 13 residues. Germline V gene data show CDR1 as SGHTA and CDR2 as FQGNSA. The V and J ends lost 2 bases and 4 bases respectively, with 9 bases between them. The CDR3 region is CASSLNREYEQYF. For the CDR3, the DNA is TGTGCCAGCAGCTTAAACAGGGAATACGAGCAGTACTTC.

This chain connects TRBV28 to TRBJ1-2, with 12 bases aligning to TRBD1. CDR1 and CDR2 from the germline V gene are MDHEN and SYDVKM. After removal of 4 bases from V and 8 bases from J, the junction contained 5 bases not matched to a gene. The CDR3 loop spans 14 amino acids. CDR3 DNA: TGTGCCAGCAGTTCCACCGGGACAGGGGGCGGCTACACCTTC. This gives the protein CASSSTGTGGGYTF.

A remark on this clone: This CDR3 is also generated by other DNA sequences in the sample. CDR3 amino acids: CASSLGVSNQPQHF. The CDR3 DNA reads as TGCGCCAGCAGCTTGGGGGTGAGCAATCAGCCCCAGCATTTT. The V and J genes are TRBV5-1 and TRBJ1-5; D remains ambiguous. CDR3 size: 14 residues. With 0 bases removed from V and 1 base from J, the gap between germline ends came to 5 bases. Germline lookup yields CDR1 SGHRS and CDR2 YFSETQ. The variable domain in full, completed from reference TRBV5-1 and TRBJ1-5, reads KAGVTQTPRYLIKTRGQQVTLSCSPISGHRSVSWYQQTPGQGLQFLFEYFSETQRNKGNFPGRFSGRQFSNSRSEMNVSTLELGDSALYLCASSLGVSNQPQHFGDGTRLSIL.

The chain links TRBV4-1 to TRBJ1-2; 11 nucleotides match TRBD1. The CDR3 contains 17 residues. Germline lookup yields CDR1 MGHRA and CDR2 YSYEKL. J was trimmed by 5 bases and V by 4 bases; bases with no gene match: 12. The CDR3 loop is CASSPGSEDRGPYGYTF. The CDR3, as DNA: TGCGCCAGCAGCCCGGGGAGCGAGGACAGGGGGCCTTATGGCTACACCTTC.

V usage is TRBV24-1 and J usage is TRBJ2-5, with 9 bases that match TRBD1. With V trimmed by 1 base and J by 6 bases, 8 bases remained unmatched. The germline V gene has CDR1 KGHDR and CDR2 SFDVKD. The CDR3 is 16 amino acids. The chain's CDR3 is CATSDLIGTGQQTQYF. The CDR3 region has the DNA TGTGCCACCAGTGATTTAATCGGGACAGGGCAGCAGACCCAGTACTTC.

The CDR3 is CASSLRRGWAQHF. DNA of the CDR3: TGTGCCAGCAGTTTAAGACGGGGCTGGGCCCAGCATTTT. This chain joins TRBV28 and TRBJ1-5, with D possibly TRBD1 on 5 matching bases. V gave up 2 bases and J gave up 11 bases, with 13 bases separating them. The CDR3 is made up of 13 amino acids. In germline, CDR1 is MDHEN, CDR2 SYDVKM.